This TCR beta chain stems from a study of blood T cell repertoires in COVID-19. Overall study: Whether acute or convalescent, the COVID-19 samples came from the United States, Italy and Spain.

This CDR3 spans 13 amino acids. Germline lookup yields CDR1 SGHVS and CDR2 FQNEAQ. The V and J ends lost 1 base and 3 bases respectively, with 3 bases between them. Recruitment covered about 25 US areas and drew participants whose ages spanned about 18 to 89 years. Methods used by the authors: From reference gene primer amplification, estimates of nucleated cell counts were derived. This table comes from immunoSEQ multiplex PCR, and its TCRdb copy is limited to in-frame clones, with some not included. V, J and clone size reflect that table, while D and trimming were determined from the DNA. Among about 64,000 clones listed, 88% were seen once.

The clonotype originates from a woman aged 40-49 years who had recovered from COVID-19. Source material: PBMCs or T cells enriched from blood (not recorded which). The V and J genes are TRBV7-8 and TRBJ2-2; D remains unclear. CDR3 in DNA: TGTGCCAGCAGCTTAGACTACACCGGGGAGCTGTTTTTT. This encodes CASSLDYTGELFF.